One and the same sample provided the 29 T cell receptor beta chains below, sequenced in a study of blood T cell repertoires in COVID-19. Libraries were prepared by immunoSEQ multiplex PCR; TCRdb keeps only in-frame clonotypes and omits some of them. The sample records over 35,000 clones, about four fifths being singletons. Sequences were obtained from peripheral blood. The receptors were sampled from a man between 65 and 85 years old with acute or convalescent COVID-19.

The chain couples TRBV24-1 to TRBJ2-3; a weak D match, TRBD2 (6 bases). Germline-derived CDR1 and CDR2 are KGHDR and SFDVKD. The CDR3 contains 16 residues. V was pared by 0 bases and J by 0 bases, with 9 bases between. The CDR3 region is CATSDLHSGSTDTQYF. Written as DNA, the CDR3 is TGTGCCACCAGTGATTTGCACAGCGGGAGCACAGATACGCAGTATTTT.

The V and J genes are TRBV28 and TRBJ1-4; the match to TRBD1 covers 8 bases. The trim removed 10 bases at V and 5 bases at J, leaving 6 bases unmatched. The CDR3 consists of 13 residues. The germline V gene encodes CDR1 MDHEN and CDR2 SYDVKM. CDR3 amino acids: CATKTGVNEKLFF. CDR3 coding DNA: TGTGCCACCAAGACAGGGGTCAATGAAAAACTGTTTTTT.

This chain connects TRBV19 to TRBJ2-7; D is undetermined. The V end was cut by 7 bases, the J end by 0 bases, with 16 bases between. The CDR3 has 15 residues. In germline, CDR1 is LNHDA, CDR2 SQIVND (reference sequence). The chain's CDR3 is CASTPGDSSSYEQYF. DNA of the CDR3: TGTGCCAGTACCCCGGGTGATTCGAGCTCCTACGAGCAGTACTTC.

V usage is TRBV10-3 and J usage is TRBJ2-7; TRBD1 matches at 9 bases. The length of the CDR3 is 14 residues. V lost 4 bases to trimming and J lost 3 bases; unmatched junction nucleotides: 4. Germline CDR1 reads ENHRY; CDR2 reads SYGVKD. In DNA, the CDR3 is TGTGCCATCAGTGGAGGGGACAGGGTCTACGAGCAGTACTTC. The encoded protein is CAISGGDRVYEQYF.

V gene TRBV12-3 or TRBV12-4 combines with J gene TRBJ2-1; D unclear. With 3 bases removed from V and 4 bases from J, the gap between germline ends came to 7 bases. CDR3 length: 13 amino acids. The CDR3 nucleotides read TGTGCCAGCAGTTTGGGCAGTTACAATGAGCAGTTCTTC. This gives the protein CASSLGSYNEQFF.

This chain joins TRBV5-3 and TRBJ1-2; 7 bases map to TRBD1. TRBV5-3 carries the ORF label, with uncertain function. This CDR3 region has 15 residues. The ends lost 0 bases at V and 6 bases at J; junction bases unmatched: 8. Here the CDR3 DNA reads TGTGCCAGAAGCTTGGGTATAGGGGGCTTTGATGGCTACACCTTC. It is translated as CARSLGIGGFDGYTF.

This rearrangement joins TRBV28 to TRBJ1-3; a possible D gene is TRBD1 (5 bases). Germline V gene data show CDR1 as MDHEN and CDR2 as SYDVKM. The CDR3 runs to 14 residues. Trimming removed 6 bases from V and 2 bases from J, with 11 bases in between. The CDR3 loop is CASRKAGPGNTIYF. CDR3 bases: TGTGCCAGCAGAAAAGCGGGGCCTGGAAACACCATATATTTT. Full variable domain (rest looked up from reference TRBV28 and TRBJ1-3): DVKVTQSSRYLVKRTGEKVFLECVQDMDHENMFWYRQDPGLGLRLIYFSYDVKMKEKGDIPEGYSVSREKKERFSLILESASTNQTSMYLCASRKAGPGNTIYFGEGSWLTVV.

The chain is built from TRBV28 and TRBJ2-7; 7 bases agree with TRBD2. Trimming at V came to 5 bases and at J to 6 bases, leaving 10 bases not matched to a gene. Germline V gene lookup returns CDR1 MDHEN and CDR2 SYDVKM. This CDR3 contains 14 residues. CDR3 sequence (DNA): TGTGCCAGCAGTCACAGCGGGACCCTACGCGAGCAGTACTTC. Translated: CASSHSGTLREQYF.

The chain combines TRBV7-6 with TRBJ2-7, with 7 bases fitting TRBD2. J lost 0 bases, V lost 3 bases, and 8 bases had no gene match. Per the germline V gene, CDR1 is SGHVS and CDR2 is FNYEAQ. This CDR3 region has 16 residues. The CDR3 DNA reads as TGTGCCAGCAGCTTCGGGGGGTCGTCGCTCTCCTACGAGCAGTACTTC. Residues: CASSFGGSSLSYEQYF.

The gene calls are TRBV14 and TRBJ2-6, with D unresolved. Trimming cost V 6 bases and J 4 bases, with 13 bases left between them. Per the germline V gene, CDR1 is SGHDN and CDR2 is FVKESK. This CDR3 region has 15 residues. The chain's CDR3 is CASSDLGAGANVLTF. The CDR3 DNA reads TGTGCCAGCAGTGACCTTGGAGCCGGGGCCAACGTCCTGACTTTC. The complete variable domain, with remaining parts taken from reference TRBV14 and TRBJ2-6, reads EAGVTQFPSHSVIEKGQTVTLRCDPISGHDNLYWYRRVMGKEIKFLLHFVKESKQDESGMPNNRFLAERTGGTYSTLKVQPAELEDSGVYFCASSDLGAGANVLTFGAGSRLTVL.

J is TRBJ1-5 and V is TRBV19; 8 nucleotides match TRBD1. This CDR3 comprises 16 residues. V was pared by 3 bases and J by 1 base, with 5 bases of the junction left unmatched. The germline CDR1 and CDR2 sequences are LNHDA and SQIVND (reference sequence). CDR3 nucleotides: TGTGCCAGTAGTATTACAGGGGGAGGGAGCAATCAGCCCCAGCATTTT. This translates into CASSITGGGSNQPQHF.

In DNA form, the CDR3 reads TGTGCCAGCAGTTACTCCCCGACTAGCGGGAGCTACGAGCAGTACTTC. It codes for CASSYSPTSGSYEQYF. V is TRBV6-2 or TRBV6-3 and J is TRBJ2-7; 12 nucleotides align to TRBD2. The V and J ends lost 0 bases and 3 bases, in that order; junction bases with no gene match: 3. The CDR3 is made up of 16 amino acids. Germline CDR1 MNHEY, CDR2 SVGEGT.

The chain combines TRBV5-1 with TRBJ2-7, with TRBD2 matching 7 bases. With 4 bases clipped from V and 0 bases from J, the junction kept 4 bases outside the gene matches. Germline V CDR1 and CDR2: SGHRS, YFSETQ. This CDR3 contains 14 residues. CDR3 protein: CASSRGESSYEQYF. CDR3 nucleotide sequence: TGCGCCAGCAGCCGGGGGGAGAGCTCCTACGAGCAGTACTTC.

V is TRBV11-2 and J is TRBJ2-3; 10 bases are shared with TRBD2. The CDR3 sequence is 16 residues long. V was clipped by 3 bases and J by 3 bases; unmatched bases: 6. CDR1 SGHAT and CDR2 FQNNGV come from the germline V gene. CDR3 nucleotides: TGTGCCAGCAGCTTCCTAGCGGGAGCGGGTACAGATACGCAGTATTTT. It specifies CASSFLAGAGTDTQYF.

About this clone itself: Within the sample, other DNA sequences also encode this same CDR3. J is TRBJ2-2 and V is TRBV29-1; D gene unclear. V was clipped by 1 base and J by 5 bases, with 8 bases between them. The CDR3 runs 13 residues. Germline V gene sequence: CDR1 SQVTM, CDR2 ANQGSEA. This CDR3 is CSVEGRNTGELFF. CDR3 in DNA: TGCAGCGTTGAAGGGCGGAATACCGGGGAGCTGTTTTTT.

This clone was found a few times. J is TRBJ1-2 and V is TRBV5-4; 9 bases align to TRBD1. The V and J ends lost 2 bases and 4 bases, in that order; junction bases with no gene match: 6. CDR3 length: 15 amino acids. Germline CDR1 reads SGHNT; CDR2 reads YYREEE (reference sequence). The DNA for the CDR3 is TGTGCCAGCAGCTTAGTACAGGGGGCATCCTATGGCTACACCTTC. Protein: CASSLVQGASYGYTF.

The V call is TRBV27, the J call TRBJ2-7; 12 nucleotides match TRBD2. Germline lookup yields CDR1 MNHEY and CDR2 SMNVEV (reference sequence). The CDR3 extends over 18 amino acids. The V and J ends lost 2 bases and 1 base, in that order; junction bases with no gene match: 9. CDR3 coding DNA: TGTGCCAGCAGTTTAACGACTAGCGGGAGATTAGAGTCCTACGAGCAGTACTTC. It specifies CASSLTTSGRLESYEQYF.

CDR3 bases: TGTGCCAGCAGTTACCCACAGGGGTCGGCAGATACGCAGTATTTT. It translates to CASSYPQGSADTQYF. The chain has TRBV6-2 or TRBV6-3 and TRBJ2-3; 7 bases match TRBD1. Germline V gene lookup returns CDR1 MNHEY and CDR2 SVGEGT. V was clipped by 2 bases and J by 4 bases; unmatched bases: 6. The CDR3 has 15 residues.

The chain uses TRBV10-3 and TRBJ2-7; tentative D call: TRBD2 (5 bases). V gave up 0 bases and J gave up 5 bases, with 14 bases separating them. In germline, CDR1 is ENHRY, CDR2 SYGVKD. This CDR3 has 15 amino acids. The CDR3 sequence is CAISESNGEKNEQYF. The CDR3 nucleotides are TGTGCCATCAGTGAGTCGAACGGGGAGAAGAACGAGCAGTACTTC.

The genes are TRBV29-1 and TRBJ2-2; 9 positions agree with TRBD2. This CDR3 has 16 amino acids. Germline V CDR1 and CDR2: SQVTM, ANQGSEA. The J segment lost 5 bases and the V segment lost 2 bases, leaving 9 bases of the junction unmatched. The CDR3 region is CSVEMAGGPYTGELFF. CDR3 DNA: TGCAGCGTTGAAATGGCGGGAGGGCCCTATACCGGGGAGCTGTTTTTT.

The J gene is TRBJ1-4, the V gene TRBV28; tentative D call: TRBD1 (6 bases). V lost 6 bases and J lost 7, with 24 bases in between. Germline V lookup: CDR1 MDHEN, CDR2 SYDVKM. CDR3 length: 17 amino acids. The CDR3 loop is CASRIGQPGQSGEKLFF. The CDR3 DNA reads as TGTGCCAGCAGGATCGGACAGCCAGGGCAATCGGGTGAAAAACTGTTTTTT.

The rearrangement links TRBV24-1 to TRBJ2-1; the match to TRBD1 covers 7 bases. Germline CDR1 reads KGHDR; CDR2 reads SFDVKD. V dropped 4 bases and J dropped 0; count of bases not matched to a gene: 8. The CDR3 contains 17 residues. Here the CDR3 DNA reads TGTGCCACCAGTGAGTATGACAGGGCCCCCTCCTACAATGAGCAGTTCTTC. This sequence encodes CATSEYDRAPSYNEQFF.

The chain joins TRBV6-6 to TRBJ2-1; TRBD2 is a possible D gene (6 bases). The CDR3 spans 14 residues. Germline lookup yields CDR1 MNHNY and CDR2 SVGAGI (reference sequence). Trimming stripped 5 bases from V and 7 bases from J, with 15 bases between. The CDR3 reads CASSPGGLLNEQFF. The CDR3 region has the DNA TGTGCCAGCAGTCCCGGAGGGCTCTTAAATGAGCAGTTCTTC.

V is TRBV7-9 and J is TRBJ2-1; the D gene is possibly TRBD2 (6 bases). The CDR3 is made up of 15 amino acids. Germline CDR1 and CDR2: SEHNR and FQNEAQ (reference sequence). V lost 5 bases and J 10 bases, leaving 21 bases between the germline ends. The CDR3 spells CASSLQESLTSEQFF. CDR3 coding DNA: TGTGCCAGCAGCCTCCAAGAGAGCCTAACTAGCGAGCAGTTCTTC.

The CDR3 loop reads CASSHPDRNTEAFF. The CDR3, as DNA: TGTGCCAGCAGCCACCCTGACAGGAACACTGAAGCTTTCTTT. This chain uses TRBV5-8 with TRBJ1-1; maybe TRBD1 (5 bases). The CDR3 has 14 residues. Germline V gives CDR1 SGHTS, CDR2 YDEGEE. The V end was cut by 4 bases, the J end by 1 base, with 11 bases between.

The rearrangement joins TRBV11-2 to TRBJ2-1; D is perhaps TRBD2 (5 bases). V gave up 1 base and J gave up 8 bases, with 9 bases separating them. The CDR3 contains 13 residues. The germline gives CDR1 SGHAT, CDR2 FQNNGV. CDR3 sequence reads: CASSLGGVDEQFF. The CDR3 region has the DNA TGTGCCAGCAGCTTAGGGGGAGTCGATGAGCAGTTCTTC. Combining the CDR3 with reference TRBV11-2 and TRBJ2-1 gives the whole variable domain EAGVAQSPRYKIIEKRQSVAFWCNPISGHATLYWYQQILGQGPKLLIQFQNNGVVDDSQLPKDRFSAERLKGVDSTLKIQPAKLEDSAVYLCASSLGGVDEQFFGPGTRLTVL.

In DNA form, the CDR3 reads TGTGCCAGCAGCGTAGGCAGCGGGAGTACCACCTACGAGCAGTACTTC. It specifies CASSVGSGSTTYEQYF. This chain connects TRBV9 to TRBJ2-7; TRBD2 matches 8 bases. The J segment lost 2 bases and the V segment lost 0 bases, leaving 7 bases of the junction unmatched. The CDR3 spans 16 residues. Germline V gene data show CDR1 as SGDLS and CDR2 as YYNGEE.

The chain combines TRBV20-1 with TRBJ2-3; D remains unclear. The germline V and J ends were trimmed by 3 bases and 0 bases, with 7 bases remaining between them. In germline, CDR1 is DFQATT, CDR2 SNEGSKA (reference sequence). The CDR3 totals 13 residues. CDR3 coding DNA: TGCAGTGCTAGTTTGCGGAGCACAGATACGCAGTATTTT. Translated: CSASLRSTDTQYF.

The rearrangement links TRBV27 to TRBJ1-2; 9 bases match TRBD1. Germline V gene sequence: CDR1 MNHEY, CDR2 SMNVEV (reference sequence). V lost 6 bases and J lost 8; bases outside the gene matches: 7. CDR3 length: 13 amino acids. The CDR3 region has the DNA TGTGCCAGCAGCGTCACAGGGGGCGGGGGCTACACCTTC. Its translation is CASSVTGGGGYTF.